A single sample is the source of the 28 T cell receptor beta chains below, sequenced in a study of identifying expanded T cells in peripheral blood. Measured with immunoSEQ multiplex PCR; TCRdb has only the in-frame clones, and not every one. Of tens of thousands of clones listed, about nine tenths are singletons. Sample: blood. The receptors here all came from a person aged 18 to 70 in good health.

The CDR3 nucleotides read TGTGCCAGCAGCGTCGGAGGAGGGTCAGATACGCAGTATTTT. It is translated as CASSVGGGSDTQYF. The chain couples TRBV9 to TRBJ2-3; TRBD2 might be the D (6 bases). Looked up from germline, CDR1 is SGDLS and CDR2 is YYNGEE. This CDR3 region has 14 residues. V was pared by 2 bases and J by 4 bases, with 11 bases between. Filled out from reference TRBV9 and TRBJ2-3, the complete variable domain reads DSGVTQTPKHLITATGQRVTLRCSPRSGDLSVYWYQQSLDQGLQFLIQYYNGEERAKGNILERFSAQQFPDLHSELNLSSLELGDSALYFCASSVGGGSDTQYFGPGTRLTVL.

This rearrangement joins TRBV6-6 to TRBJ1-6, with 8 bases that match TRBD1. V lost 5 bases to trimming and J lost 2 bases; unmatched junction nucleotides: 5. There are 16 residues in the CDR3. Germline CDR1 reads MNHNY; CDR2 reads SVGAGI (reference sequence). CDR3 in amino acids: CASSLTGGPYNSPLHF. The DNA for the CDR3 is TGTGCCAGCAGTCTTACAGGGGGTCCCTATAATTCACCCCTCCACTTT.

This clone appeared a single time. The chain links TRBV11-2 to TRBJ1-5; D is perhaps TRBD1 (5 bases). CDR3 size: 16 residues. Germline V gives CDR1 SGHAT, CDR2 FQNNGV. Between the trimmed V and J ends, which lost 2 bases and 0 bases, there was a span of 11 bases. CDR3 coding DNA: TGTGCCAGCAGCTTACGGGGCGACAATAGCAATCAGCCCCAGCATTTT. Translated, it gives CASSLRGDNSNQPQHF.

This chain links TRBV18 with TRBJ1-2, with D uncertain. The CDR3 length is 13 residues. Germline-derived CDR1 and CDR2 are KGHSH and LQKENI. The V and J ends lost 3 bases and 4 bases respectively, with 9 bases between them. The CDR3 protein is CASSPVGTYGYTF. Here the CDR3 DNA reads TGTGCCAGCTCACCGGTCGGTACCTATGGCTACACCTTC.

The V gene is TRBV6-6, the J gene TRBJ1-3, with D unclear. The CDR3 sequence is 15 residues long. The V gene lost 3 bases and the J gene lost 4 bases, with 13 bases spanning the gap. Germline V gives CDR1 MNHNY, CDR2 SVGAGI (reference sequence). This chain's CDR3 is CASSYTKGYGNTIYF. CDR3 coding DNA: TGTGCCAGCAGTTATACCAAGGGTTACGGAAACACCATATATTTT.

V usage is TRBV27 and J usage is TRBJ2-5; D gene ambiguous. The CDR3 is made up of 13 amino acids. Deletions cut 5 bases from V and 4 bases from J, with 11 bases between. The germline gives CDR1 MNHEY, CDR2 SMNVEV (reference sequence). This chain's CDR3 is CASSVSRLETQYF. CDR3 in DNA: TGTGCCAGCAGTGTTTCCCGGTTAGAGACCCAGTACTTC.

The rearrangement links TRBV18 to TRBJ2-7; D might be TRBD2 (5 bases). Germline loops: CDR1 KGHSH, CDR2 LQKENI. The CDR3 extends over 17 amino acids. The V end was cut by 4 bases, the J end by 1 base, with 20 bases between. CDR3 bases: TGTGCCAGCTCACTGAATAGCAGGCCAGGCGGGTCCTACGAGCAGTACTTC. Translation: CASSLNSRPGGSYEQYF.

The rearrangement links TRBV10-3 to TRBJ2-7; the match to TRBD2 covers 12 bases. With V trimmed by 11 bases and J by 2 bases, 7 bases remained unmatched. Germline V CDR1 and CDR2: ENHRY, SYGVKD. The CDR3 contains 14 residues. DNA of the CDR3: TGTGCCCGCGCCCTAGCGGGAGGGACCTACGAGCAGTACTTC. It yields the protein CARALAGGTYEQYF.

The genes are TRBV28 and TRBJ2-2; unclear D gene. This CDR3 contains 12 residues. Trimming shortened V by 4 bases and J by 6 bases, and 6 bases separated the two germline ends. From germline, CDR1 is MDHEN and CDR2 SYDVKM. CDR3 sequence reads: CASSSVPGELFF. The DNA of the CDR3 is TGTGCCAGCAGTTCAGTACCCGGGGAGCTGTTTTTT.

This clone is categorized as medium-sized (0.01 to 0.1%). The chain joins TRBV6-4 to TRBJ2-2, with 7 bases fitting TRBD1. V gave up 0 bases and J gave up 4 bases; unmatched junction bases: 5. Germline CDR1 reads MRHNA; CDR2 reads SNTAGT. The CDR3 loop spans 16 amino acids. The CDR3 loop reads CASSDSIAGGTGELFF. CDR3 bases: TGTGCCAGCAGTGACTCGATAGCAGGGGGCACCGGGGAGCTGTTTTTT.

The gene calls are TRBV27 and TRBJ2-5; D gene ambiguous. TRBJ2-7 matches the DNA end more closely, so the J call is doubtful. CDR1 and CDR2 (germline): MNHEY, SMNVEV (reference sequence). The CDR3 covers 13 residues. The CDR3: CASSLRASYEQYF. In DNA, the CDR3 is TGTGCCAGCAGTCTTAGGGCGTCCTACGAGCAGTACTTC.

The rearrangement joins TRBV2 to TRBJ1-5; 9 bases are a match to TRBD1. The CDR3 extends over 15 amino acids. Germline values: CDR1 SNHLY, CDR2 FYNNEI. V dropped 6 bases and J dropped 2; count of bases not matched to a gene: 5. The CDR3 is CASSRDRAGNQPQHF. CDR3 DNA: TGTGCCAGCAGCCGGGACAGGGCAGGCAATCAGCCCCAGCATTTT.

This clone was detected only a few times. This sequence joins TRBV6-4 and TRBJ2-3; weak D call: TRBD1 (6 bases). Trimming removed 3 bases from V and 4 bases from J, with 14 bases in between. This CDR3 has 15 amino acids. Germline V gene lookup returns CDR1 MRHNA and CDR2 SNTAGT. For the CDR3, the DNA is TGTGCCAGCAGTGATGGGGGCAGGGGCGCAGATACGCAGTATTTT. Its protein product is CASSDGGRGADTQYF.

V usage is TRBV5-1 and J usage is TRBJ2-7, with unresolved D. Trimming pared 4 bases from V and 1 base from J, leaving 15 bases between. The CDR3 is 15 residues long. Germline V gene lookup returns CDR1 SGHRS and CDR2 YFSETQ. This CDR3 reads CASSPSPVVSYEQYF. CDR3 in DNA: TGCGCCAGCAGCCCATCCCCCGTTGTTTCCTACGAGCAGTACTTC.

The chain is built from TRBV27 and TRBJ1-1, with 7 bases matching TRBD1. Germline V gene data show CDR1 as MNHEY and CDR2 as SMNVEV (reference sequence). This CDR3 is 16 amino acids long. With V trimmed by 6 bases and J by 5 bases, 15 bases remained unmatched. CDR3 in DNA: TGTGCCAGCAGCCCATGGAGGGGTCAGGGGGGGACTGAAGCTTTCTTT. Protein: CASSPWRGQGGTEAFF.

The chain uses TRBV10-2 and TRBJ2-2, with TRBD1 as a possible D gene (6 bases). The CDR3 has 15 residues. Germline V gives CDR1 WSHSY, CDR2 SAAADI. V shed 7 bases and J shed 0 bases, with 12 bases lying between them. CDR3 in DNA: TGCGCCAGCAACAGACAGGACTCGAACACCGGGGAGCTGTTTTTT. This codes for CASNRQDSNTGELFF.

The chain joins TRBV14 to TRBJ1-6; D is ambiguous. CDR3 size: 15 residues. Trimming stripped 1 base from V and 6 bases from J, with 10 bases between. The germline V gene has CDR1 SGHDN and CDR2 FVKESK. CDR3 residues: CASSQVVGSNSPLHF. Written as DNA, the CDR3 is TGTGCCAGCAGCCAAGTAGTGGGGAGTAATTCACCCCTCCACTTT.

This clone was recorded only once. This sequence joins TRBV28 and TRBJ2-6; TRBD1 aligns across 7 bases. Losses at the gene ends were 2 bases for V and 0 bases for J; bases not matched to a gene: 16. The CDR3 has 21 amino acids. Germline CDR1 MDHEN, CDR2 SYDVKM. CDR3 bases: TGTGCCAGCAGTTTACGGGACAGTCGGATGCTCCTCACCTCTGGGGCCAACGTCCTGACTTTC. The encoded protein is CASSLRDSRMLLTSGANVLTF.

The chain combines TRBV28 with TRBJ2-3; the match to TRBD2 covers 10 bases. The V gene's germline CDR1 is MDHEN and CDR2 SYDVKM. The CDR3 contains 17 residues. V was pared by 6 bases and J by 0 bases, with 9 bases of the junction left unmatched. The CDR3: CASSDGLAVFSTDTQYF. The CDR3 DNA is TGTGCCAGCAGCGATGGACTAGCGGTCTTTAGCACAGATACGCAGTATTTT.

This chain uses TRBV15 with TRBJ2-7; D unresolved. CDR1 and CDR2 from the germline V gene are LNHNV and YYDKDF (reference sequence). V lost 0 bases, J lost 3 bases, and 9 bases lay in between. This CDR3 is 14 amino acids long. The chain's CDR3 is CATSRDLPVYEQYF. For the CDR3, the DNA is TGTGCCACCAGCAGAGATCTCCCCGTCTACGAGCAGTACTTC. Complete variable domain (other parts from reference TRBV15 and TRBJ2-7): DAMVIQNPRYQVTQFGKPVTLSCSQTLNHNVMYWYQQKSSQAPKLLFHYYDKDFNNEADTPDNFQSRRPNTSFCFLDIRSPGLGDTAMYLCATSRDLPVYEQYFGPGTRLTVT.

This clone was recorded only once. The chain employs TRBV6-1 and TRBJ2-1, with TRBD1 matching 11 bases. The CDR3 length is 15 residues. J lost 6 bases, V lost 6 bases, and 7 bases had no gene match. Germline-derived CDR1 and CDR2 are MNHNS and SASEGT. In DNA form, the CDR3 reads TGTGCCAGCAGCTCGGACAGGGGGCGTTTCAATGAGCAGTTCTTC. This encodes CASSSDRGRFNEQFF.

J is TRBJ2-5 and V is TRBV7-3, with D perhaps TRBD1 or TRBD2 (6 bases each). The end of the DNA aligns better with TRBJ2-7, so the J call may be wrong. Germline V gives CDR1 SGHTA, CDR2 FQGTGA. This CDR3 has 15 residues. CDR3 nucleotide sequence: TGTGCCAGCAGCAGAGGACAGCCGGGGGCCTACGAGCAGTACTTC. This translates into CASSRGQPGAYEQYF.

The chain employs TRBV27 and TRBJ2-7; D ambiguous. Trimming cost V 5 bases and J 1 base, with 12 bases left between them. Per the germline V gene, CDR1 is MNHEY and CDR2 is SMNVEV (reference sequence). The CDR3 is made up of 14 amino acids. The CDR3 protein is CASSPRTDSYEQYF. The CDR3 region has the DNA TGTGCCAGCAGTCCACGGACGGATTCCTACGAGCAGTACTTC.

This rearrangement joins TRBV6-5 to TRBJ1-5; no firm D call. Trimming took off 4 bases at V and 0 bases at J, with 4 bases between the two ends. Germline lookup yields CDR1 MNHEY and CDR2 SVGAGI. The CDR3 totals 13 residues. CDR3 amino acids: CASSFNSNQPQHF. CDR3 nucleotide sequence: TGTGCCAGCAGTTTCAATAGCAATCAGCCCCAGCATTTT.

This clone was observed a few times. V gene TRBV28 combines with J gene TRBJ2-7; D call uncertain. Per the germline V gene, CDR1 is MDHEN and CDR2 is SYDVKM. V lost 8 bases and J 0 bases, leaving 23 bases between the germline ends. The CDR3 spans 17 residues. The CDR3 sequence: CASLGPIIGPSSYEQYF. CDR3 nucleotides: TGTGCCAGCCTTGGTCCTATTATAGGGCCAAGCTCCTACGAGCAGTACTTC.

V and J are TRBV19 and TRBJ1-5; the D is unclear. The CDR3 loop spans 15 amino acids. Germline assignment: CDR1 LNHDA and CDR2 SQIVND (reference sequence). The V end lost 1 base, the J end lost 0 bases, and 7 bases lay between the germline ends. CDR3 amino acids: CASSIGVYSNQPQHF. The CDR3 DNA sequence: TGTGCCAGTAGTATAGGTGTCTATAGCAATCAGCCCCAGCATTTT.

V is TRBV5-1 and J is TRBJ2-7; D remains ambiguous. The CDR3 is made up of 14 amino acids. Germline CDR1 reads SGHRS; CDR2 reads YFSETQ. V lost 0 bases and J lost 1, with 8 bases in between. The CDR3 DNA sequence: TGCGCCAGCAGCTTGGACACCTATTCCTACGAGCAGTACTTC. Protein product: CASSLDTYSYEQYF. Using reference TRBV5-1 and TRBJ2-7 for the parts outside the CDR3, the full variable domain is KAGVTQTPRYLIKTRGQQVTLSCSPISGHRSVSWYQQTPGQGLQFLFEYFSETQRNKGNFPGRFSGRQFSNSRSEMNVSTLELGDSALYLCASSLDTYSYEQYFGPGTRLTVT.

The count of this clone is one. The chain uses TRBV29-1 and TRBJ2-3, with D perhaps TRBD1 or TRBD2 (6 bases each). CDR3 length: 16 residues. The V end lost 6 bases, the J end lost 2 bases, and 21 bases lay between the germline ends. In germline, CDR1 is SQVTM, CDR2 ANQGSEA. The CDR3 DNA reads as TGCAGCGTAGGGGGGTCGGTGGACGGGTCCACAGATACGCAGTATTTT. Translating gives CSVGGSVDGSTDTQYF.